This TCR beta chain was identified in a study of OX40 agonist ivuxolimab in advanced cancers. Any history of autoimmune disease or systemic immunosuppression disqualified patients. Germline V gene lookup returns CDR1 SGHVS and CDR2 FQNEAQ. The CDR3 covers 15 residues. V lost 4 bases, J lost 2 bases, and 5 bases stayed unmatched. Some clones are missing from TCRdb's copy, which holds only in-frame ones; the method was immunoSEQ multiplex PCR. Among roughly 32,000 clones, approximately 89% were seen once, and the ten largest hold 26%. Study-wide results and caveats: No determination was made of the antigen specificity of the expanded peripheral T cells. Mean expanded clone counts were higher in CD8+ than CD4+ T cells.

In regard to this clone: Its antigen is currently unknown.

This specimen was CD4+ or CD8+ T cells sorted from blood, taken in a trial of the OX40 agonist ivuxolimab. The chain carries TRBV7-8 and TRBJ1-2, with 9 bases aligning to TRBD1. The TCR sequence derives from an adult with an advanced solid tumor such as melanoma, head and neck, liver or kidney cancer. CDR3 sequence reads: CASSSPGTGNYGYTF. CDR3 coding DNA: TGTGCCAGCAGCTCTCCGGGGACAGGGAACTATGGCTACACCTTC.